This T cell receptor beta chain emerged from a study of OX40 agonist ivuxolimab in advanced cancers. The overall study: Prior checkpoint blockade (anti-PD-1, anti-PD-L1 or anti-CTLA-4) was permitted; around 40% had it.

From germline, CDR1 is SGDLS and CDR2 YYNGEE. The CDR3 runs 13 residues. With 4 bases removed from V and 0 bases from J, the gap between germline ends came to 4 bases. Overall study results and limits: At 0.1 to 3.0 mg/kg, CD4+ and CD8+ blood T cells expanded clonally by week 6.

Assay: immunoSEQ multiplex PCR; the TCRdb copy retains only in-frame clones and omits some. The sample comprises roughly 79,000 clones, roughly four fifths of which are singletons, and about 0.51% rests with the top ten. For this clone: The antigen is undetermined.

Autoimmune disease history or systemic immunosuppression led to patients being barred. The timepoints at which blood was sampled were baseline, cycle 4 day 1, and cycle 7 day 1. This receptor was identified in an adult with an advanced solid tumor such as melanoma, head and neck, liver or kidney cancer. This sample comprised CD4+ or CD8+ T cells sorted from blood, obtained in a trial of the OX40 agonist ivuxolimab. The gene calls are TRBV9 and TRBJ2-2; no reliable D call. The CDR3 DNA is TGTGCCAGCAGCCCTGCGAACACCGGGGAGCTGTTTTTT. Translating it yields CASSPANTGELFF.